This T cell receptor (beta chain) was obtained from a study of blood T cells in healthy people across ages. The study's findings and limits: Percentage of naive T cells showed a strong correlation with TCR beta diversity.

The sample providers were healthy Caucasian people from Russia, aged roughly 6 to 90. On this clonotype: Its antigen is undetermined.

A second PCR, run for 7 to 11 cycles, used a sample-barcoded 5' primer plus a J-beta primer mix. One entry per CDR3 protein, called by TCRdb with MiXCR from the 5' RACE reads. This sample has 650,000 to 800,000 distinct CDR3 sequences, with 52% found just once. This CDR3 spans 15 amino acids. Unmatched junction bases numbered 9, after V lost 3 bases and J lost 4 bases. Germline CDR1 is SGHDT and CDR2 is YYEEEE. The material sequenced was blood. The V call is TRBV5-6, the J call TRBJ2-5; 7 nucleotides agree with TRBD1. This TCR was recovered from a woman aged 80 or over in good health. The CDR3, as DNA: TGTGCCAGCAGCTCCACTAGGGGGCGAGGAGAGACCCAGTACTTC. This sequence encodes CASSSTRGRGETQYF. Filled out from reference TRBV5-6 and TRBJ2-5, the complete variable domain reads DAGVTQSPTHLIKTRGQQVTLRCSPKSGHDTVSWYQQALGQGPQFIFQYYEEEERQRGNFPDRFSGHQFPNYSSELNVNALLLGDSALYLCASSSTRGRGETQYFGPGTRLLVL.